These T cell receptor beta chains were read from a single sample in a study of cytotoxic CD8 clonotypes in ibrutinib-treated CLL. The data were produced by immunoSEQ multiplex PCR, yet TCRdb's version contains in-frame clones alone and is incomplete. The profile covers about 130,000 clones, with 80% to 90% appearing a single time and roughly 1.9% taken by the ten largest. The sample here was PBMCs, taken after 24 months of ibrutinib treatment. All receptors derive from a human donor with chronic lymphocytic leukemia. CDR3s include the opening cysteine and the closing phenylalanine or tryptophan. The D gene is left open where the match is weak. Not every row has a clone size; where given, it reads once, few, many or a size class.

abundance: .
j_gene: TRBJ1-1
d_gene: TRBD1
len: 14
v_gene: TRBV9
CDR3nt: TGTGCCAGCAGCGGGACAGGGTCGAACACTGAAGCTTTCTTT
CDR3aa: CASSGTGSNTEAFF

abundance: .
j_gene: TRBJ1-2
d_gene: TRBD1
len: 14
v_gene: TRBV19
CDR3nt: TGTGCCAGTAGTCGTGACAGGGCGGCCTATGGCTACACCTTC
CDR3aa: CASSRDRAAYGYTF

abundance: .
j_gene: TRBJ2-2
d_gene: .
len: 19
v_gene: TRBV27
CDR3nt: TGTGCCAGCAGTTTAAGGGTGAGCCTCGGGCGGCCCAACACCGGGGAGCTGTTTTTT
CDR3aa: CASSLRVSLGRPNTGELFF

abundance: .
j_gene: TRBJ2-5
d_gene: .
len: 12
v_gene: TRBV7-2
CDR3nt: TGTGCCAGCAGCTTGGGGACGGAGACCCAGTACTTC
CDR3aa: CASSLGTETQYF

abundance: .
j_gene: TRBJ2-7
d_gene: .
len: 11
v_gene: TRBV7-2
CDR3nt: TGTGCCAGCAGCGGGGGTGGAGGGGAGTACTTC
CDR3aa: CASSGGGGEYF

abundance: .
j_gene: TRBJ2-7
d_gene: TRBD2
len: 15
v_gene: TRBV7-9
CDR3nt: TGTGCCAGCAGCACTCGTTTAGCGGGAGTCAACGAGCAGTACTTC
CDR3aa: CASSTRLAGVNEQYF

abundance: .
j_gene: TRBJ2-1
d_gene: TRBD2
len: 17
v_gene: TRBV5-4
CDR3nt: TGTGCCAGCAGCTTGGGAGGTAGCGGGGGGGGCTACAATGAGCAGTTCTTC
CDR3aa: CASSLGGSGGGYNEQFF

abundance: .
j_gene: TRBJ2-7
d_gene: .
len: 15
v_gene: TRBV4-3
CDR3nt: TGCGCCAGCAGCCAAGCCGTAGACGGATCCTACGAGCAGTACTTC
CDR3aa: CASSQAVDGSYEQYF

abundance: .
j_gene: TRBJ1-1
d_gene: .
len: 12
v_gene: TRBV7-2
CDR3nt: TGTGCCAGCAGTCGAGACTACACTGAAGCTTTCTTT
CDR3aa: CASSRDYTEAFF

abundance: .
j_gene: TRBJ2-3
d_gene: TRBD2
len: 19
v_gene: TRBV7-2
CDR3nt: TGTGCCAGCAGTCCCGCGGCTAGCGGGACGGGGTGGGGCACAGATACGCAGTATTTT
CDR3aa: CASSPAASGTGWGTDTQYF

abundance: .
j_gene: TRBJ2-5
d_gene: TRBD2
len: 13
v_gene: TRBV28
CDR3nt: TGTGCCAGCACTCGGACTAGCGGGGAGACCCAGTACTTC
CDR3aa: CASTRTSGETQYF

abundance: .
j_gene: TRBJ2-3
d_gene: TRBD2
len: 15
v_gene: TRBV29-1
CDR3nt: TGCAGCGCTCTGGGACTAGCGGGAGTGGGAGATACGCAGTATTTT
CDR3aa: CSALGLAGVGDTQYF

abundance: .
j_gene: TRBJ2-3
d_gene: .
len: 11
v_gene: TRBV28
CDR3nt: TGTGCCAGCACAGCGGGAGATACGCAGTATTTT
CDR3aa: CASTAGDTQYF

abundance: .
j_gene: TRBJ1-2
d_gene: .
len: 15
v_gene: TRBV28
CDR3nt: TGTGCCAGCAGTTTATCTTCCAGGGATAACTATGGCTACACCTTC
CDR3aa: CASSLSSRDNYGYTF

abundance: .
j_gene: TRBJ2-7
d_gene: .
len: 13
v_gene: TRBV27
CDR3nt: TGTGCCAGCAGTTTAGGACAGTCCTACGAGCAGTACTTC
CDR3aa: CASSLGQSYEQYF

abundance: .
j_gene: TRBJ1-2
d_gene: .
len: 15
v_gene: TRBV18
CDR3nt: TGTGCCAGCTCACCAACAGGAGAAGCTAACTATGGCTACACCTTC
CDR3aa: CASSPTGEANYGYTF

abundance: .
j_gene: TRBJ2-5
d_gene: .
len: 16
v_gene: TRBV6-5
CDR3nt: TGTGCCAGCAGTTACGATTGGAACAGGTACCAAGAGACCCAGTACTTC
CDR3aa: CASSYDWNRYQETQYF

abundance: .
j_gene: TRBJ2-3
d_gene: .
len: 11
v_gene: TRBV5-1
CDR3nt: TGCGCCAGCAGCTTGGCCGATACGCAGTATTTT
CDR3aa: CASSLADTQYF

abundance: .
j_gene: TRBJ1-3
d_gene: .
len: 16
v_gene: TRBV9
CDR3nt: TGTGCCAGCAGCCTCAGGGAAGTAACCTCTGGAAACACCATATATTTT
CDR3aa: CASSLREVTSGNTIYF

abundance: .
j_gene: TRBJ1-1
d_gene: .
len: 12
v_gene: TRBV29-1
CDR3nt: TGCAGCTCCGGACAGATGAACACTGAAGCTTTCTTT
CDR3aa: CSSGQMNTEAFF

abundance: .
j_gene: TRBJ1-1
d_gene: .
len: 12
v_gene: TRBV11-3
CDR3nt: TGTGCCAGCAGCATAGATAACACTGAAGCTTTCTTT
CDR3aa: CASSIDNTEAFF

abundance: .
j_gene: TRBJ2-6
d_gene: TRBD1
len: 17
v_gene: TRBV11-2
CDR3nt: TGTGCCAGCAGCGGGGACAGGGTGAGCTCTGGGGCCAACGTCCTGACTTTC
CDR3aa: CASSGDRVSSGANVLTF

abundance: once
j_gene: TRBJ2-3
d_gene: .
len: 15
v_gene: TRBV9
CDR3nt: TGTGCCAGCAGCGTAGGCGGGCAGGGCGCAGATACGCAGTATTTT
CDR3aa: CASSVGGQGADTQYF

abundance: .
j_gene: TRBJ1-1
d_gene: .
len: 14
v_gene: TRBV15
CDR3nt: TGTGCCACCAGCAGAGATCCAGGGGCCACTGAAGCTTTCTTT
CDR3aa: CATSRDPGATEAFF

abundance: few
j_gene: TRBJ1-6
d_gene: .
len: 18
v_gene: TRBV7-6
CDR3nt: TGTGCCAGCAGCTTAGTAGGGGCCGCGGGGGGAATGAATTCACCCCTCCACTTT
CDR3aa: CASSLVGAAGGMNSPLHF

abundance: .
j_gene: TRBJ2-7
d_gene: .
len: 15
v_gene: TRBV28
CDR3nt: TGTGCCAGCACAAAGACCCCCATCTTCTCCTACGAGCAGTACTTC
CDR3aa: CASTKTPIFSYEQYF

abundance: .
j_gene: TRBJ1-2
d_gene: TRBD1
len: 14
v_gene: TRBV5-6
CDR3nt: TGTGCCAGCAGCACCGGACAGGGGGCGTTTGGCTACACCTTC
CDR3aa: CASSTGQGAFGYTF

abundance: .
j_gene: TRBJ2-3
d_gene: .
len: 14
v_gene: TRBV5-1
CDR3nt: TGCGCCAGCAGCTTGAACGCGGCCACAGATACGCAGTATTTT
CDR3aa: CASSLNAATDTQYF

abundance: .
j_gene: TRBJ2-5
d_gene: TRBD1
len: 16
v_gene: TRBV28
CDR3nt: TGTGCCAGCAGTTCCAGGACAGGGGTCATTCAAGAGACCCAGTACTTC
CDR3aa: CASSSRTGVIQETQYF

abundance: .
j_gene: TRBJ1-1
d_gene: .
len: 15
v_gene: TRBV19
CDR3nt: TGTGCCAGTAGTAATTTGAGGGAGGGGGGAACTGAAGCTTTCTTT
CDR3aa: CASSNLREGGTEAFF

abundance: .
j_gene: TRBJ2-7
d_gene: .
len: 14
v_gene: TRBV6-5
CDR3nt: TGTGCCAGCAGTTACTCATCAGGGTTCTACGAGCAGTACTTC
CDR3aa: CASSYSSGFYEQYF

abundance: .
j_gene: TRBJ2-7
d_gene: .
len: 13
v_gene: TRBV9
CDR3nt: TGTGCCAGCAGCGTAGACATAGGGGGCGAGCAGTACTTC
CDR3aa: CASSVDIGGEQYF

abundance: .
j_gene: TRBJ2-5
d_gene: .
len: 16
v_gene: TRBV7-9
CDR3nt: TGTGCCAGCAGCGCCCTTAACCAGGTCTTGAGGGAGACCCAGTACTTC
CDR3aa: CASSALNQVLRETQYF

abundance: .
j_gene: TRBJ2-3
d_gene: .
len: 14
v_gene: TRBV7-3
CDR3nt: TGTGCCAGCAGCTTAAAAGGGCCGGCAGATACGCAGTATTTT
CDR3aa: CASSLKGPADTQYF

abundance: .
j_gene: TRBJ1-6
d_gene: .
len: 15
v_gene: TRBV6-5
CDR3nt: TGTGCCAGCAGGTTGGATGCGGGAAAAGGTTCACCCCTCCACTTT
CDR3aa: CASRLDAGKGSPLHF

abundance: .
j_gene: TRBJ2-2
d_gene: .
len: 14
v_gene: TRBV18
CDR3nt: TGTGCCAGCTTTTCCGGGATAACCACCGGGGAGCTGTTTTTT
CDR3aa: CASFSGITTGELFF

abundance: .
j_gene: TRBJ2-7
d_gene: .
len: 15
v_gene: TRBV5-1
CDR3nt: TGCGCCAGCAGCCCGAACCTGATGGGGGGCTACGAGCAGTACTTC
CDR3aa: CASSPNLMGGYEQYF

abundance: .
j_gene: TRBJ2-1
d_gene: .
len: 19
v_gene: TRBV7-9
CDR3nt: TGTGCCAGCAGCTCGAGGCTTAGATGGTCTCTAGACGCGGGCAATGAGCAGTTCTTC
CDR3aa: CASSSRLRWSLDAGNEQFF

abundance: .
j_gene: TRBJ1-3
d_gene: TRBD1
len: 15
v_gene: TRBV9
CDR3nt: TGTGCCAGCAGCGTAGACGGGGACAGGGGAAACACCATATATTTT
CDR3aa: CASSVDGDRGNTIYF

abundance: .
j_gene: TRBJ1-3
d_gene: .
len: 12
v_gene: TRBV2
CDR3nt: TGTGCCAGCAGTGAACAACGAAACACCATATATTTT
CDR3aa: CASSEQRNTIYF

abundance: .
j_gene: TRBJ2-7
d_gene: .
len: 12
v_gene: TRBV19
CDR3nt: TGTGCCAGTAGTATAATCCGAGGGGAGCAGTACTTC
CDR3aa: CASSIIRGEQYF

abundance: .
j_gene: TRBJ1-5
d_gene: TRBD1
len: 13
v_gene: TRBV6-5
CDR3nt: TGTGCCAGCAAGGGGGCTAGCAATCAGCCCCAGCATTTT
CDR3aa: CASKGASNQPQHF

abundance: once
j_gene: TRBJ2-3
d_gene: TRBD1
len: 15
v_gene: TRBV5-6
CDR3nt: TGTGCCAGCAGCGGCGACAGGGGGCGGGCAGATACGCAGTATTTT
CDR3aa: CASSGDRGRADTQYF

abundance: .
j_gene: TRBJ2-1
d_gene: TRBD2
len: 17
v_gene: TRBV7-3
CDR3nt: TGTGCCAGCAGCTTACCCCCGACTAGCCATCCGGTCTATGAGCAGTTCTTC
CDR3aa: CASSLPPTSHPVYEQFF

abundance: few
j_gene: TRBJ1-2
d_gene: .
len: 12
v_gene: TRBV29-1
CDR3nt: TGCAGCGTTGAAGGCAGGCATTATGGCTACACCTTC
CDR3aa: CSVEGRHYGYTF

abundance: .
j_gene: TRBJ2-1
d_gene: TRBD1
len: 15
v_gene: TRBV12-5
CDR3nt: TGTGCTAGTGGTAAAGGGGACAGGGGTTATAGTGAGCAGTTCTTC
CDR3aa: CASGKGDRGYSEQFF

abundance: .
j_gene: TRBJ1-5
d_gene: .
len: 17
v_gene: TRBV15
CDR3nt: TGTGCCACCAGCAGAGATGTGACAACGGTGGGTAATCAGCCCCAGCATTTT
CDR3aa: CATSRDVTTVGNQPQHF

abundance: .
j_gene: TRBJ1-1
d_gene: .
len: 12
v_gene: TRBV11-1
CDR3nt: TGTGCCAGCAGCGTTGATAGGGCTGAAGCTTTCTTT
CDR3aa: CASSVDRAEAFF